Below are 20 T cell receptor beta chains sequenced from a single sample in a study of blood T cells in healthy people across ages. Using a J-beta primer mix together with a sample-barcoded 5' primer, a second PCR was run for roughly 6 to 12 cycles. TCRdb re-derived calls from the 5' RACE reads in MiXCR, one entry per CDR3 protein. Found here are 800,000 to 1,000,000 distinct CDR3 sequences, about 44% of them singletons; the top ten hold around 15%. Specimen: blood. These TCRs come from a man aged 25 to 40 in good health.

The gene calls are TRBV5-1 and TRBJ1-5, with 8 bases that match TRBD1. Germline CDR1 reads SGHRS; CDR2 reads YFSETQ. The CDR3 spans 15 residues. Trimming took 0 bases from V and 6 from J; bases not matched to a gene: 5. The CDR3 protein is CASSLGQGAGQPQHF. CDR3 DNA: TGCGCCAGCAGCTTGGGGCAGGGGGCGGGTCAGCCCCAGCATTTT. The variable domain in full, completed from reference TRBV5-1 and TRBJ1-5, reads KAGVTQTPRYLIKTRGQQVTLSCSPISGHRSVSWYQQTPGQGLQFLFEYFSETQRNKGNFPGRFSGRQFSNSRSEMNVSTLELGDSALYLCASSLGQGAGQPQHFGDGTRLSIL.

This chain uses TRBV7-3 with TRBJ1-4; 7 nucleotides line up with TRBD1. Germline V lookup: CDR1 SGHTA, CDR2 FQGTGA. Trimming at V came to 4 bases and at J to 6 bases, leaving 2 bases not matched to a gene. The CDR3 is made up of 13 amino acids. CDR3 in DNA: TGTGCCAGCAGCTCAGACAGGGATGAAAAACTGTTTTTT. Its translation is CASSSDRDEKLFF.

This clonotype came up once. The genes are TRBV4-1 and TRBJ1-2; D gene ambiguous. Germline-derived CDR1 and CDR2 are MGHRA and YSYEKL. V gave up 4 bases and J gave up 4 bases, with 13 bases separating them. The CDR3 sequence is 14 residues long. CDR3 sequence (DNA): TGCGCCAGCAGCCTGCCGGACGGAAGCTATGGCTACACCTTC. Encoded protein: CASSLPDGSYGYTF.

The chain recombines TRBV3-1 with TRBJ2-1, with a tentative D call TRBD2 (6 bases). V lost 4 bases and J lost 6, with 13 bases in between. The CDR3 is made up of 14 amino acids. The germline CDR1 and CDR2 sequences are LGHDT and YNNKEL (reference sequence). The CDR3 coding sequence is TGTGCCAGCAGCCCCCTTGGGACTGCCAATGAGCAGTTCTTC. Translating gives CASSPLGTANEQFF.

This clonotype appeared a few times. The chain couples TRBV2 to TRBJ2-3; D unresolved. The length of the CDR3 is 13 residues. The V and J ends lost 0 bases and 4 bases respectively, with 5 bases between them. The germline CDR1 and CDR2 sequences are SNHLY and FYNNEI. The CDR3 region is CASSEARPDTQYF. CDR3 bases: TGTGCCAGCAGTGAAGCCCGGCCAGATACGCAGTATTTT.

In this sample, this clonotype turned up a few times. The genes are TRBV12-3 or TRBV12-4 and TRBJ1-2, with 9 positions matching TRBD1. The CDR3 runs 14 residues. V shed 4 bases, J shed 5 bases, and the junction held 5 bases outside the gene matches. CDR3 amino acids: CASSYGQGRYGYTF. The CDR3 DNA is TGTGCCAGCAGTTACGGACAGGGGAGGTATGGCTACACCTTC.

Note on this clonotype: A much larger clone lies one base from this, so it may be a read error. This chain links TRBV5-1 with TRBJ2-1; 8 bases align to TRBD2. The J call is in doubt because the DNA end fits TRBJ2-7 better. The CDR3 loop spans 15 amino acids. Germline V gives CDR1 SGHRS, CDR2 YFSETQ. The CDR3 region is CASSLAQREYNEQYF. The CDR3 bases are TGCGCCAGCAGCTTGGCCCAGCGGGAGTACAATGAGCAGTACTTC.

The chain has TRBV2 and TRBJ1-5; tentatively, D is TRBD1 (6 bases). In germline, CDR1 is SNHLY, CDR2 FYNNEI. The CDR3 extends over 15 amino acids. Trimming cost V 6 bases and J 0 bases, with 12 bases left between them. The CDR3 here is CASSAGQYSNQPQHF. The CDR3 bases are TGTGCCAGCAGCGCTGGACAGTATAGCAATCAGCCCCAGCATTTT.

The CDR3 sequence is CSAPPGSTTDTQYF. The CDR3 DNA sequence: TGCAGTGCCCCCCCGGGTTCTACCACAGATACGCAGTATTTT. The chain links TRBV20-1 to TRBJ2-3, with no clear D. Germline CDR1 and CDR2: DFQATT and SNEGSKA (reference sequence). V lost 6 bases and J lost 2, with 15 bases in between. CDR3 length: 14 residues.

This clonotype was picked up a small number of times. The rearrangement uses TRBV28 and TRBJ2-7, with a weak D call TRBD2 (7 bases). The length of the CDR3 is 14 residues. V was shortened by 8 bases and J by 2 bases, with 16 bases between the two germline ends. CDR1 MDHEN and CDR2 SYDVKM come from the germline V gene. This chain's CDR3 is CASGGGGKTYEQYF. CDR3 coding DNA: TGTGCCAGCGGGGGAGGGGGGAAAACCTACGAGCAGTACTTC.

A note on this clonotype: At one of its ends the junction is not consistent with the germline gene, which may arise from a read error. V gene TRBV7-2 combines with J gene TRBJ2-1; a possible D gene is TRBD2 (6 bases). Germline V CDR1 and CDR2: SGHTA, FQGNSA. CDR3 length: 15 residues. This CDR3 reads CVSSLPLTSYNEQFF. The CDR3 DNA sequence: TGTGTCAGCAGCTTACCCTTGACTAGCTACAATGAGCAGTTCTTC.

This clonotype has a handful of counts. The chain links TRBV7-2 to TRBJ2-1, with no clear D. Trimming removed 3 bases at V and 9 bases at J, with 9 bases between. Germline V lookup: CDR1 SGHTA, CDR2 FQGNSA. This CDR3 comprises 12 residues. The CDR3 sequence: CASSFGVSEQFF. CDR3 in DNA: TGTGCCAGCAGCTTTGGGGTCAGTGAGCAGTTCTTC.

As to this clonotype: At one end, the junction sequence differs from germline, possibly due to a read error. The rearrangement links TRBV3-1 to TRBJ2-7; 8 nucleotides align to TRBD2. The CDR3 has 14 residues. The germline V gene encodes CDR1 LGHDT and CDR2 YNNKEL (reference sequence). This CDR3 is CASGQAPGGTEQYF. CDR3 DNA sequence: TGTGCCAGCGGCCAGGCCCCGGGGGGGACCGAGCAGTACTTC.

The genes are TRBV13 and TRBJ2-3; possibly TRBD2 for D (6 bases). Trimming cost V 1 base and J 4 bases, with 9 bases left between them. This CDR3 is built from 14 residues. Looked up from germline, CDR1 is PRHDT and CDR2 is FYEKMQ (reference sequence). The CDR3 loop reads CASSLETSPDTQYF. CDR3 sequence (DNA): TGTGCCAGCAGCTTAGAAACTAGCCCAGATACGCAGTATTTT.

This clonotype has just a few counts. V gene TRBV7-9 combines with J gene TRBJ2-3; D may be TRBD1 (6 bases). Per germline, CDR1 SEHNR and CDR2 FQNEAQ (reference sequence). Between the trimmed V and J ends, which lost 11 bases and 5 bases, there was a span of 20 bases. The CDR3 is 14 residues long. CDR3 sequence (DNA): TGTGCCTCGCGATACAGGGCGGATGGAGATACGCAGTATTTT. This codes for CASRYRADGDTQYF.

This chain uses TRBV7-9 with TRBJ2-5, with 8 bases aligning to TRBD1. This CDR3 region has 16 residues. V lost 3 bases to trimming and J lost 0 bases; unmatched junction nucleotides: 6. The germline gives CDR1 SEHNR, CDR2 FQNEAQ (reference sequence). The CDR3 spells CASSFPDRENQETQYF. The CDR3 coding sequence is TGTGCCAGCAGCTTTCCGGACAGGGAAAACCAAGAGACCCAGTACTTC.

The gene calls are TRBV28 and TRBJ2-4; TRBD1 might be the D (6 bases). Germline V lookup: CDR1 MDHEN, CDR2 SYDVKM. V was pared by 5 bases and J by 0 bases, with 14 bases between. The CDR3 consists of 16 residues. CDR3 protein: CASSGTGQLAKNIQYF. DNA for the CDR3: TGTGCCAGCAGTGGAACAGGGCAGCTAGCCAAAAACATTCAGTACTTC.

This clonotype came up many times. This sequence joins TRBV5-1 and TRBJ2-1; possibly TRBD1 for D (6 bases). V was shortened by 2 bases and J by 6 bases, with 18 bases between the two germline ends. The CDR3 length is 16 residues. Germline V gene sequence: CDR1 SGHRS, CDR2 YFSETQ. Written as DNA, the CDR3 is TGCGCCAGCAGCTTCGTTACAGGGACCAGGGCCAATGAGCAGTTCTTC. This sequence encodes CASSFVTGTRANEQFF.

The chain recombines TRBV7-2 with TRBJ1-6; D uncertain. Trimming removed 5 bases at V and 0 bases at J, with 8 bases between. Germline CDR1 and CDR2: SGHTA and FQGNSA. This CDR3 has 15 amino acids. This chain's CDR3 is CASSSWSSYNSPLHF. The CDR3 bases are TGTGCCAGCAGCAGCTGGAGCTCCTATAATTCACCCCTCCACTTT.

The J gene is TRBJ1-1, the V gene TRBV9; 8 bases agree with TRBD1. Germline CDR1 reads SGDLS; CDR2 reads YYNGEE. The trim removed 0 bases at V and 2 bases at J, leaving 9 bases unmatched. The CDR3 runs 17 residues. The CDR3 here is CASSVVPTGAGNTEAFF. The DNA for the CDR3 is TGTGCCAGCAGCGTAGTCCCGACAGGGGCGGGAAACACTGAAGCTTTCTTT.